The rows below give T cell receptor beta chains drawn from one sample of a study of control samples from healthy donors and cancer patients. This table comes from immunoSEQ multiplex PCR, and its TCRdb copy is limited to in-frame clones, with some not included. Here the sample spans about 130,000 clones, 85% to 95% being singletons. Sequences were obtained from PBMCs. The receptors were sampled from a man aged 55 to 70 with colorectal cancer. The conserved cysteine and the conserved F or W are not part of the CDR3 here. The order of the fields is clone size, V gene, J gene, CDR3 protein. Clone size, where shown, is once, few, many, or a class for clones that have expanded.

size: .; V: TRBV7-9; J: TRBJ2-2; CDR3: ASSLGNPGGNTGELF
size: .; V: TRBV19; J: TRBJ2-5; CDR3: ASSIGAPETQY
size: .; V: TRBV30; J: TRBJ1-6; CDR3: ASSGTDNSPLH
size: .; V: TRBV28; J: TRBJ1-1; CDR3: ASSHGHKNTEAF
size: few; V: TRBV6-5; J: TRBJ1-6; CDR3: ASSSSGVPYNSPLH
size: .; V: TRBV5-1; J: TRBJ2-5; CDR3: ASSRGVTQETQY
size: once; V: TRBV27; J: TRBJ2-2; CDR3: ASSYSTGELF
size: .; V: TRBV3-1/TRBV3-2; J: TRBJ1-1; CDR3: ASSQVGGRVLGAF
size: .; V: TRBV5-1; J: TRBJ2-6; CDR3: ASSLGLDPGANVLT
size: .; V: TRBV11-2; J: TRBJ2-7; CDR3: ASSRGTDEQY
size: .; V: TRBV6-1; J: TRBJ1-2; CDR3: ASSERRTLYGYT
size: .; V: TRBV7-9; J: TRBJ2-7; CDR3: ASSLAGVSEQY
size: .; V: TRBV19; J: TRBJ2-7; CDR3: ASTPSLVLTYEQY
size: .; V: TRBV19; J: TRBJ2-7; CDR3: AKTDRDKPYEQY
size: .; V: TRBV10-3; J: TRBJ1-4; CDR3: AISTDANEKLF
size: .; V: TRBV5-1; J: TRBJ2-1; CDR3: ASSEGQGARYNEQF